Listed below are T cell receptor beta chains from one sample, sequenced in a study of blood T cell repertoires in COVID-19. Here immunoSEQ multiplex PCR was the method, and the copy in TCRdb shows in-frame clones only, minus some. The data show some 130,000 clones, with around 81% seen just once and roughly 10% held by the top ten. Sequenced: peripheral blood. The receptor source for this set is a human donor in a cohort sampled during active COVID-19. The CDR3 runs from the conserved cysteine through the conserved F or W. A D gene is named only where the DNA matches it firmly. The size entry is marked missing in some rows and otherwise reads once, few, many or a size class.

TRBJ2-2 NA NA TRBV2 CASSVVAGSTGELFF TGTGCCAGCAGTGTAGTGGCAGGATCCACCGGGGAGCTGTTTTTT
TRBJ1-1 NA TRBD1 TRBV3-1/TRBV3-2 CASSPIGGEFEAFF TGTGCCAGCAGCCCGATAGGGGGCGAATTCGAAGCTTTCTTT
TRBJ1-6 NA NA TRBV5-6 CASSFRGAPYNSPLHF TGTGCCAGCAGCTTCCGAGGAGCGCCGTATAATTCACCCCTCCACTTT
TRBJ1-6 NA TRBD1 TRBV5-8 CASSLARLGGQGISPLHF TGTGCCAGCAGCTTGGCCCGTTTAGGGGGACAGGGGATTTCACCCCTCCACTTT
TRBJ2-7 medium-sized NA TRBV28 CASSIDQGGARAYEQYF TGTGCCAGCAGTATAGATCAGGGCGGGGCCAGGGCCTACGAGCAGTACTTC
TRBJ1-3 NA NA TRBV9 CASSVDQGTGNTIYF TGTGCCAGCAGCGTAGATCAGGGCACTGGAAACACCATATATTTT
TRBJ2-7 NA NA TRBV6-5 CASSYSDSYEQYF TGTGCCAGCAGTTACTCCGACAGCTACGAGCAGTACTTC
TRBJ1-5 NA NA TRBV6-5 CASSRGGSNQPQHF TGTGCCAGCAGTCGCGGTGGGAGCAATCAGCCCCAGCATTTT
TRBJ2-5 NA TRBD2 TRBV6-5 CASSSLLAGGQETQYF TGTGCCAGCAGTTCCCTATTAGCGGGGGGACAAGAGACCCAGTACTTC
TRBJ1-1 NA TRBD1 TRBV9 CASSVGDSFEAFF TGTGCCAGCAGCGTAGGGGACAGCTTTGAAGCTTTCTTT
TRBJ1-1 NA TRBD1 TRBV5-4 CASSLFPGQGNTEAFF TGTGCCAGCAGCTTGTTTCCGGGACAGGGAAACACTGAAGCTTTCTTT
TRBJ1-1 NA NA TRBV9 CASSQRQGNTEAFF TGTGCCAGCAGCCAGAGGCAGGGTAACACTGAAGCTTTCTTT
TRBJ2-1 NA TRBD2 TRBV5-1 CASSLGTSGDEQFF TGCGCCAGCAGCCTCGGGACTAGTGGAGATGAGCAGTTCTTC
TRBJ2-5 NA TRBD2 TRBV5-8 CASSSRGLAIQETQYF TGTGCCAGCAGCTCCCGAGGACTAGCGATTCAAGAGACCCAGTACTTC
TRBJ1-1 NA NA TRBV15 CATSLRGNTEAFF TGTGCCACCAGTCTCAGGGGGAACACTGAAGCTTTCTTT
TRBJ2-7 few NA TRBV19 CASSIASTYEQYF TGTGCCAGTAGTATAGCGAGTACCTACGAGCAGTACTTC
TRBJ2-7 NA NA TRBV7-8 CASSSGSHEQYF TGTGCCAGCAGCTCAGGGTCCCACGAGCAGTACTTC
TRBJ1-2 NA NA TRBV3-1/TRBV3-2 CASSQEQNYGYTF TGTGCCAGCAGCCAAGAACAGAACTATGGCTACACCTTC
TRBJ1-4 NA NA TRBV7-8 CASSPLLTGANEKLFF TGTGCCAGCAGCCCCCTGCTTACGGGGGCTAATGAAAAACTGTTTTTT
TRBJ2-2 few NA TRBV30 CAWSVRGAIPPGELFF TGTGCCTGGAGTGTACGTGGGGCTATTCCCCCCGGGGAGCTGTTTTTT
TRBJ2-7 few TRBD1 TRBV19 CASSAHRGYSYEQYF TGTGCCAGTAGTGCTCACAGGGGCTACTCCTACGAGCAGTACTTC
TRBJ2-1 NA TRBD2 TRBV5-1 CASRTGTSGQSSYNEQFF TGCGCCAGCAGAACAGGGACTAGCGGTCAGAGCTCCTACAATGAGCAGTTCTTC
TRBJ2-7 NA NA TRBV11-2 CASRKAGIAYEQYF TGTGCCAGCAGAAAGGCAGGGATTGCCTACGAGCAGTACTTC
TRBJ1-1 NA NA TRBV18 CASSPKTGLNTEAFF TGTGCCAGCTCACCAAAGACAGGTTTGAACACTGAAGCTTTCTTT
TRBJ2-7 few TRBD2 TRBV5-6 CASSLVRLAETYEQYF TGTGCCAGCAGCTTGGTCCGACTAGCGGAAACCTACGAGCAGTACTTC
TRBJ2-7 once NA TRBV30 CACAREPTYEQYF TGTGCCTGCGCGCGGGAACCCACCTACGAGCAGTACTTC
TRBJ2-2 NA TRBD1 TRBV9 CASSPREGQGSTGELFF TGTGCCAGCAGCCCCAGAGAAGGACAGGGTAGCACCGGGGAGCTGTTTTTT
TRBJ1-3 once TRBD1 TRBV11-2 CASSRDRSSGNTIYF TGTGCCAGCAGCCGGGACAGGTCTTCTGGAAACACCATATATTTT
TRBJ1-5 NA NA TRBV2 CASKGEGHQPQHF TGTGCCAGCAAGGGGGAGGGGCATCAGCCCCAGCATTTT
TRBJ1-3 NA TRBD1 TRBV7-9 CASSSGTGNGNTIYF TGTGCCAGCAGCTCCGGGACAGGGAATGGAAACACCATATATTTT
TRBJ2-7 NA TRBD1 TRBV19 CASSIGTGNYEQYF TGTGCCAGTAGTATCGGGACAGGGAATTACGAGCAGTACTTC
TRBJ2-3 once TRBD2 TRBV7-2 CASSSERGPTDTQYF TGTGCCAGCAGCTCCGAGCGGGGGCCCACAGATACGCAGTATTTT
TRBJ2-7 few TRBD2 TRBV2 CASSEGSGGPGQYF TGTGCCAGCAGTGAAGGCAGCGGGGGACCCGGGCAGTACTTC
TRBJ2-7 NA NA TRBV5-6 CASSLGGGAGFYEQYF TGTGCCAGCAGCCTGGGGGGCGGGGCGGGATTCTACGAGCAGTACTTC
TRBJ2-5 NA TRBD2 TRBV12-5 CASGFGGVQETQYF TGTGCTAGTGGTTTTGGGGGGGTACAAGAGACCCAGTACTTC